One T cell receptor beta chain is described in this entry. Some clones are missing from TCRdb's copy, which holds only in-frame ones; the method was immunoSEQ multiplex PCR. The sample shows roughly 53,000 clones, about 81% of them seen only once. This sample stems from a study of blood T cell repertoires in COVID-19. Study-level background: The samples span acute and convalescent COVID-19 from the United States, Italy and Spain. T cells, B-cell-depleted T cells, or PBMCs supplied cDNA or gDNA.

The origin of this receptor is a man between 65 and 85 years old with active COVID-19. Sequencing was carried out using peripheral blood.

The DNA for the CDR3 is TGTGCCAGTAGCCAGCGACAGCGCACAGATACGCAGTATTTT. Translated, it gives CASSQRQRTDTQYF. The J gene is TRBJ2-3, the V gene TRBV19, with D perhaps matching TRBD1 (5 bases). Trimming removed 6 bases at V and 1 base at J, with 11 bases between. The CDR3 has 14 residues. Germline V gene data show CDR1 as LNHDA and CDR2 as SQIVND (reference sequence).